The present T cell receptor beta chain was sequenced within a study of shared clonotypes between healthy human individuals. Measured with immunoSEQ multiplex PCR; TCRdb has only the in-frame clones, and not every one. The table shows approximately 2,000,000 clones, with about 90% occurring only once. Whole-study results and caveats: Among non-shared clonotypes, generation probabilities were lower than among those shared by all four donors. Larger estimated richness was generally seen in naive subsets than in memory subsets. The small donor group covered limited genetic and exposure diversity.

Turning to this clone: Its antigen is unidentified.

This clonotype originated in a man aged 18 to 30 in good health. Some clones in this sample may be carry-over from other donors' samples. The sample taken for sequencing was naive CD4+ T cells from PBMCs. Subset given: CD45RA+ positively selected.

The CDR3, as DNA: TGTGCCAGCTCACCATGGGACAAGGTCTACAATGAGCAGTTCTTC. Translation: CASSPWDKVYNEQFF. This chain joins TRBV18 and TRBJ2-1, with a tentative D call TRBD1 (6 bases). The germline V gene has CDR1 KGHSH and CDR2 LQKENI. The CDR3 is made up of 15 amino acids. The V end was cut by 2 bases, the J end by 3 bases, with 11 bases between.